This record looks at one TCR beta chain sequence and its context. Its matching antigen is unknown. Repertoires were generated with immunoSEQ multiplex PCR, while TCRdb's copy carries only in-frame clones and drops some. The sample consists of 65,000 to 90,000 clones, roughly 90% of them appearing once. This entry is derived from a study of T cell responses to AZD1222 COVID-19 vaccine. Across the whole study: Second-dose timings of about 4 or about 12 weeks were pooled.

Germline V gene sequence: CDR1 MDHEN, CDR2 SYDVKM. The CDR3 runs to 12 residues. Trimming shortened V by 4 bases and J by 5 bases, and 9 bases separated the two germline ends. Study conclusions and caveats: With two AZD1222 doses given, Spike-specific TCR breadth and depth both rose.

The genes are TRBV28 and TRBJ2-7; weak D call: TRBD2 (5 bases). This TCR derives from an adult in good health. The sequencing here drew on peripheral blood, taken on day 0 of AZD1222 vaccination. The CDR3 region is CASSSTRDEQYF. CDR3 nucleotides: TGTGCCAGCAGTTCTACTAGGGACGAGCAGTACTTC.